These 5 T cell receptor beta chains share one sample of origin, sequenced in a study of a mutant IDH1 vaccine in newly diagnosed glioma. Time point reported: week 11, during vaccination. The content of each vaccine dose was 300 ug of mutant IDH1 20-mer peptide, and topical imiquimod accompanied it. Data came from immunoSEQ multiplex PCR; TCRdb stores just in-frame clones and leaves some out. This repertoire shows tens of thousands of clones, approximately 70% found once; its top ten account for 8% to 13%. Their antigens remain unidentified. The sample in question was peripheral blood mononuclear cells (PBMCs), obtained from a glioma patient whose treatment included an IDH1 peptide vaccine. The receptors derive from a man younger than 35 with glioma. Some clones in this sample may be carry-over from other donors' samples.

The V and J genes are TRBV7-2 and TRBJ1-2; the D gene is possibly TRBD1 (5 bases). Germline assignment: CDR1 SGHTA and CDR2 FQGNSA. The CDR3 is 17 amino acids. Trimming took off 3 bases at V and 3 bases at J, with 20 bases between the two ends. The CDR3 protein is CASSFRLRGRLHYGYTF. CDR3 nucleotides: TGTGCCAGCAGCTTCCGTCTAAGGGGCAGGCTACACTATGGCTACACCTTC.

There are a few counts of this clone. The V and J genes are TRBV4-3 and TRBJ1-1; D is unclear. CDR3 length: 14 residues. The V and J ends lost 6 bases and 7 bases respectively, with 18 bases between them. Germline assignment: CDR1 LGHNA and CDR2 YSLEER. The CDR3 bases are TGCGCCAGCAGGACGGACCGGCCTACCGTTGAAGCTTTCTTT. Its protein is CASRTDRPTVEAFF.

This rearrangement joins TRBV6-6 to TRBJ2-5; D perhaps matches TRBD1 (5 bases). The V gene's germline CDR1 is MNHNY and CDR2 SVGAGI (reference sequence). V dropped 8 bases and J dropped 0 bases, with 16 bases sitting between them. The CDR3 extends over 15 amino acids. The CDR3 nucleotides are TGTGCCAGCGTAGAAGGGGTGGGGTACCAAGAGACCCAGTACTTC. Translation: CASVEGVGYQETQYF.

The chain joins TRBV2 to TRBJ2-3; D remains unclear. The CDR3 covers 13 residues. V lost 7 bases, J lost 6 bases, and 14 bases lay in between. Germline assignment: CDR1 SNHLY and CDR2 FYNNEI. CDR3 nucleotides: TGTGCCAGCATGTCAACGGATGGGGATACGCAGTATTTT. Translated: CASMSTDGDTQYF.

J is TRBJ1-1 and V is TRBV18, with 7 bases identical to TRBD1. The junction had 3 bases not matched to a gene; V was cut back by 4 bases and J by 1 base. This CDR3 is built from 14 residues. CDR1 KGHSH and CDR2 LQKENI come from the germline V gene. The CDR3 protein is CASSLTGPNTEAFF. The CDR3 DNA follows: TGTGCCAGCTCACTGACAGGGCCGAACACTGAAGCTTTCTTT.